The entry that follows covers one TCR beta chain sequence. Its antigen is as yet unknown. This record belongs to a study of cytomegalovirus exposure and HLA in healthy donors. Study background: An early data release held around 80 million unique TCRs from HLA-typed donors. Overall study findings and caveats: In vitro data verified three CMV-associated chains as specific for CMV antigens.

Though probably carrying unrecorded immune exposures, donors were nominally healthy at sampling. The CDR3 loop spans 13 amino acids. Trimming pared 0 bases from V and 2 bases from J, leaving 4 bases between. Germline V gives CDR1 SGDLS, CDR2 YYNGEE. This PCR relied on a set of 60 Vbeta primers and 13 Jbeta primers. Method: immunoSEQ multiplex PCR; TCRdb's copy keeps in-frame clones and lacks some. The profile shows 130,000 to 150,000 clones, roughly 79% of them singletons. This sequence joins TRBV9 and TRBJ2-3; D not resolved. This sequence originates from a middle-aged woman in good health and CMV-seropositive. The source material was PBMCs. The DNA for the CDR3 is TGTGCCAGCAGCGTAGACATCACAGATACGCAGTATTTT. As protein: CASSVDITDTQYF.